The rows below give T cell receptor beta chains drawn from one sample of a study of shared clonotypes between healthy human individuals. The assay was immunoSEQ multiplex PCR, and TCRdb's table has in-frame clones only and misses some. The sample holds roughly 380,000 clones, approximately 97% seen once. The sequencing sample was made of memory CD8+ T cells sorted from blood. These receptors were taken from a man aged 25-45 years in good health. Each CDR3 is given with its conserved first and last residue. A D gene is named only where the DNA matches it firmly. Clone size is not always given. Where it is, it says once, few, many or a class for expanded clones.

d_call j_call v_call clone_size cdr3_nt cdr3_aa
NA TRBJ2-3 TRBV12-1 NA TGTGCCAGCAGCCGCCCTAGCACAGATACGCAGTATTTT CASSRPSTDTQYF
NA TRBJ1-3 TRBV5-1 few TGCGCCAGCAGCTTGGAAGGAAACACCATATATTTT CASSLEGNTIYF
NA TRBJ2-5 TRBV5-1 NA TGCGCCAGCAGCCCCTCAATGAACCACATTCCCCAGTACTTC CASSPSMNHIPQYF
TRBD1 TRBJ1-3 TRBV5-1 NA TGCGCCAGCAGGGGACAGGGGGCTACCGGAAACACCATATATTTT CASRGQGATGNTIYF
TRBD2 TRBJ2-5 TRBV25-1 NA TGTGCCAGCAGTGAACTCGGAGCGGGAGGGTTGGTGGAGACCCAGTACTTC CASSELGAGGLVETQYF
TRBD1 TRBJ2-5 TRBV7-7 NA TGTGCTAGCAGCGACGCAGGGGGCTGGGAGACCCAGTACTTC CASSDAGGWETQYF
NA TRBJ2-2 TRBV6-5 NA TGTGCCAGCAGTTACTTGTACACCGGGGAGCTGTTTTTT CASSYLYTGELFF
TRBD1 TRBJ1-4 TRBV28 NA TGTGCCAGCAGTAAACCGGGACAGGGTAATGAAAAACTGTTTTTT CASSKPGQGNEKLFF
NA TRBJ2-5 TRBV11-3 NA TGTGCCAGCAGCTCTAGACTGTTACAAGAGACCCAGTACTTC CASSSRLLQETQYF
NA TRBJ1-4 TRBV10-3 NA TGTGCCATCAGTGGGGGACGGTCGAATGAAAAACTGTTTTTT CAISGGRSNEKLFF
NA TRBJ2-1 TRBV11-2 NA TGTGCCAGCAGCTTTTCCAGGGGCGCCGGGAATGAGCAGTTCTTC CASSFSRGAGNEQFF
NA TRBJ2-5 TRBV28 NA TGTGCCAGCAGTTTAGGCTCGGAGACCCAGTACTTC CASSLGSETQYF
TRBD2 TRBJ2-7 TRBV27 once TGTGCCAGCAGACTTACAGTAGCGGGAGTGTCGGGGTACGAGCAGTACTTC CASRLTVAGVSGYEQYF
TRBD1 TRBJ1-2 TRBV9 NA TGTGCCAGCAGCCTGATCGGGGACAGCACCTACTATGGCTACACCTTC CASSLIGDSTYYGYTF
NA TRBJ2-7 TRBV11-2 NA TGTGCCAGCAGCCACTACGAGCAGTACTTC CASSHYEQYF
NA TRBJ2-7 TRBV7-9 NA TGTGCCAGCAGCTTAGTAGCCGAGTACGAGCAGTACTTC CASSLVAEYEQYF
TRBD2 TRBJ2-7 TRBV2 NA TGTGCCAGCAGTGATCCCGCGGGAGGGCTCCTCTACGAGCAGTACTTC CASSDPAGGLLYEQYF
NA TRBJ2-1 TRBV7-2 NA TGTGCCAGCAGCTTCGACCCGCGGAACAATGAGCAGTTCTTC CASSFDPRNNEQFF
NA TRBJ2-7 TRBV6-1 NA TGTGCCAGCAGTGAATTGGACTCCTTCTACGAGCAGTACTTC CASSELDSFYEQYF
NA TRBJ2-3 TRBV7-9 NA TGTGCCAGCAGCCAAATTACAGATACGCAGTATTTT CASSQITDTQYF
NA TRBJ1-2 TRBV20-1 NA TGCAGTGCGGGTCAGTATCAAGGCTACACCTTC CSAGQYQGYTF
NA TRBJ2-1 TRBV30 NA TGTGCCTGGAATAGGGTTAGGTTTAAGTACAATGAGCAGTTCTTC CAWNRVRFKYNEQFF
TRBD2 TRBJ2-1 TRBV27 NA TGTGCCAGCAGTTTATCCCTAGCGGGAGCCTACAATGAGCAGTTCTTC CASSLSLAGAYNEQFF
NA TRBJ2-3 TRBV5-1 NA TGCGCCAGCGGTGGGCAGGGAGGGGGAGATACGCAGTATTTT CASGGQGGGDTQYF
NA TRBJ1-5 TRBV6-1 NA TGTGCCAGCAGTGAATGGGGGGCATATCAGCCCCAGCATTTT CASSEWGAYQPQHF
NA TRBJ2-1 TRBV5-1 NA TGCGCCAGCAGCTTGGGGACAGAACAGTACAATGAGCAGTTCTTC CASSLGTEQYNEQFF
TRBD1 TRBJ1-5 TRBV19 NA TGTGCCAGTAGTATAGCCGGGACAGTGCCGCGGCAGCCCCAGCATTTT CASSIAGTVPRQPQHF
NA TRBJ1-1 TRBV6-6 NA TGTGCCAGCAGTCACCTACTTGCTAACACTGAAGCTTTCTTT CASSHLLANTEAFF
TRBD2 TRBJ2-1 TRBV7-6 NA TGTGCCAGCAGCTTGTTAGCGGGAGGGCCTTCTAATGAGCAGTTCTTC CASSLLAGGPSNEQFF
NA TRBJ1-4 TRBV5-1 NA TGCGCCAGCAGCTTGGGGTTTTCGAACACTAATGAAAAACTGTTTTTT CASSLGFSNTNEKLFF
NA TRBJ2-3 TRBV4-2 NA TGTGCCAGCAGCCCCGGTTCTAGCACAGATACGCAGTATTTT CASSPGSSTDTQYF
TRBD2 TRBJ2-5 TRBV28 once TGTGCCAGCCAACTAGCGGGAGGGCACGAGACCCAGTACTTC CASQLAGGHETQYF
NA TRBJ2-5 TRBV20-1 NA TGCAGTGCTCCGTGGGGAGGGACCCAGTACTTC CSAPWGGTQYF
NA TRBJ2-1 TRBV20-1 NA TGCAGTGCTAGACAGAACAATGAGCAGTTCTTC CSARQNNEQFF
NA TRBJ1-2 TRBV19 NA TGTGCCAGTAGTATGAAGGGACACTATGGCTACACCTTC CASSMKGHYGYTF
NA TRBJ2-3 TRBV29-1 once TGCAGCGGATACCTATATTGGACAGAAAAGATTTATACGCAGTATTTT CSGYLYWTEKIYTQYF
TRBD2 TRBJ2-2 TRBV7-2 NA TGTGCCAGCAGCTTGTGGGCTAGCGGGACTAGTACCGGGGAGCTGTTTTTT CASSLWASGTSTGELFF
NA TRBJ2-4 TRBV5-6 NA TGTGCCAGCAGCTTAGGTCTAGCCAAAAACATTCAGTACTTC CASSLGLAKNIQYF
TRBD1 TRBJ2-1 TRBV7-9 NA TGTGCCAGCCTTAGGGAGACAGGGTCCTACAATGAGCAGTTCTTC CASLRETGSYNEQFF
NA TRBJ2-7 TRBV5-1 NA TGCGCCAGCAGCTTGGGGCAGGGTGCCTACGAGCAGTACTTC CASSLGQGAYEQYF
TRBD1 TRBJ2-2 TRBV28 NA TGTGCCAGCAGTTTAAAGACAGGGGGAAACACCGGGGAGCTGTTTTTT CASSLKTGGNTGELFF
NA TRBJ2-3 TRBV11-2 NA TGTGCCAGCAGCTTTGGGCGACTAGGCAGCACAGATACGCAGTATTTT CASSFGRLGSTDTQYF
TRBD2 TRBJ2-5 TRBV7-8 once TGTGCCAGCAGCTTAGCGCGAAGAGGGGAGGTTCTAGCGGAAGAGACCCAGTACTTC CASSLARRGEVLAEETQYF
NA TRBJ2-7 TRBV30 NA TGTGCCCTAGACCGTACTTTCTCCTACGAGCAGTACTTC CALDRTFSYEQYF
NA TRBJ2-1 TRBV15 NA TGTGCCACCAGCAGAGAGACCCTATTGAATGAGCAGTTCTTC CATSRETLLNEQFF
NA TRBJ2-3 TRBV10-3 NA TGTGCCATCAGTGTGGGGGCAGATACGCAGTATTTT CAISVGADTQYF